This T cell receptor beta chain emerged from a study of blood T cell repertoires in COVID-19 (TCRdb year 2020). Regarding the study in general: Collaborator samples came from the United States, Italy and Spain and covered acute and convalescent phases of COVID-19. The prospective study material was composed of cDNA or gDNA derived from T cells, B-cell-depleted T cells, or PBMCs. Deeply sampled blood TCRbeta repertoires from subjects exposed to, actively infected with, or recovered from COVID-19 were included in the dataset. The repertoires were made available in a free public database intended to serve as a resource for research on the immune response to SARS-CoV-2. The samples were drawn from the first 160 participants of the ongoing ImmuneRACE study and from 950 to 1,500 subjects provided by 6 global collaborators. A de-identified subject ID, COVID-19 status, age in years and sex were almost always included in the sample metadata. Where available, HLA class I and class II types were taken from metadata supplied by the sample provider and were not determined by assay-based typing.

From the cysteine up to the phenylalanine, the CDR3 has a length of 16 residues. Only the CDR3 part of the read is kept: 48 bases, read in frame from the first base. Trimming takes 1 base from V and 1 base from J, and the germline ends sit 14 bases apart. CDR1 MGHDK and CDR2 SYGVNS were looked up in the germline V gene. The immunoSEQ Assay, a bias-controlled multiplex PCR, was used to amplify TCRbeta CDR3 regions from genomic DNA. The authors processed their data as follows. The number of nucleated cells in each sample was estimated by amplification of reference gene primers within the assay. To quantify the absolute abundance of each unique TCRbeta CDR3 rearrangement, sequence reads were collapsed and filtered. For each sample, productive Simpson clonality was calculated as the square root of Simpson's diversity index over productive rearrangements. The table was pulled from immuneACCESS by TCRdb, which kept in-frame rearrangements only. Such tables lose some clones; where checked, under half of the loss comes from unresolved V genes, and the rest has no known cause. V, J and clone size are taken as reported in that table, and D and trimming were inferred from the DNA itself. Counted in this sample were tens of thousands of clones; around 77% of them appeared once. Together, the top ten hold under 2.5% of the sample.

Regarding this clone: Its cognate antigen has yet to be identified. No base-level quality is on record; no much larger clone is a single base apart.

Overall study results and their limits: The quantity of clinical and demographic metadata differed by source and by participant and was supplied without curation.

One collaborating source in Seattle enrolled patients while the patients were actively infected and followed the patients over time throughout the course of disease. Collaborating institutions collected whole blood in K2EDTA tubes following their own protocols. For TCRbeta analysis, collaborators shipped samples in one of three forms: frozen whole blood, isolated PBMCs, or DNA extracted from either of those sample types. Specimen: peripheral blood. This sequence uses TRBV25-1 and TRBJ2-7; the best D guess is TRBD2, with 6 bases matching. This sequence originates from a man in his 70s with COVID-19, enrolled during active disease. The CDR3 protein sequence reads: CASSESVTGTSYEQYF. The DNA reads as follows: TGTGCCAGCAGTGAATCCGTAACCGGGACTTCCTACGAGCAGTACTTC.